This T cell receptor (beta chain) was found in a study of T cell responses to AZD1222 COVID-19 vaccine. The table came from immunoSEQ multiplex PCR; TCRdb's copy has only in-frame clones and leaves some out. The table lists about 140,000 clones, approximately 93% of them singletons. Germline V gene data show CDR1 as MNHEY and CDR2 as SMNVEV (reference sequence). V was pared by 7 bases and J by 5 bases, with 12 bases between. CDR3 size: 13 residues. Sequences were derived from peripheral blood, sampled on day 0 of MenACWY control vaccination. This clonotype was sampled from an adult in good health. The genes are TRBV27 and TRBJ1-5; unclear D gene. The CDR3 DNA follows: TGTGCCAGCAAAGGGAGAGGAGATCAGCCCCAGCATTTT. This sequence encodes CASKGRGDQPQHF.